These 30 T cell receptor beta chains came from one sample sequenced in a study of early T cells in non-severe SARS-CoV-2 infection. TCRdb reanalysed the 5' RACE reads using MiXCR and keeps one entry per CDR3 protein. This table holds around 65,000 distinct CDR3 sequences, around an eighth found once. The sample was whole blood, taken at baseline. The receptor source for this set is an adult who was a healthcare worker with PCR-confirmed SARS-CoV-2 infection or an uninfected control (not recorded which).

There are a few counts of this clonotype. This chain joins TRBV10-1 and TRBJ2-5; perhaps TRBD1 as D (6 bases). Trimming left V 0 bases short and J 5 bases short, with 19 bases between. Germline CDR1 reads WNHNN; CDR2 reads SYGVQD (reference sequence). The CDR3 is 17 residues long. CDR3: CASSESPMGALGETQYF. Here the CDR3 DNA reads TGCGCCAGCAGTGAGTCCCCCATGGGGGCCCTAGGGGAGACCCAGTACTTC.

This clonotype occurred a few times. This chain joins TRBV5-1 and TRBJ2-1; 10 bases fit TRBD1. The CDR3 has 18 amino acids. Germline V gene lookup returns CDR1 SGHRS and CDR2 YFSETQ. V lost 4 bases, J lost 6 bases, and 16 bases stayed unmatched. CDR3 nucleotide sequence: TGCGCCAGCAGCCTAAATCCAACCGGGACAGGGGTTGGCAATGAGCAGTTCTTC. This gives the protein CASSLNPTGTGVGNEQFF.

This clonotype was observed many times. The chain is built from TRBV7-9 and TRBJ2-1; 15 positions match TRBD2. The V segment lost 5 bases and the J segment 0 bases; nucleotides outside the gene matches: 5. The CDR3 has 18 amino acids. Germline CDR1 SEHNR, CDR2 FQNEAQ (reference sequence). As DNA, the CDR3 is TGTGCCAGCAGCCCGGGACTAGCGGGGGGATTCTCCTACAATGAGCAGTTCTTC. It codes for CASSPGLAGGFSYNEQFF.

This chain connects TRBV19 to TRBJ2-7, with a tentative D call TRBD2 (6 bases). The ends were cut back, 0 bases at V and 0 bases at J, with 12 bases in the middle. The CDR3 runs 16 residues. Germline V CDR1 and CDR2: LNHDA, SQIVND (reference sequence). The CDR3 loop is CASSIDRGRPSYEQYF. The CDR3 DNA reads as TGTGCCAGTAGTATAGATCGGGGGAGACCCTCCTACGAGCAGTACTTC.

The rearrangement links TRBV29-1 to TRBJ1-4; 8 bases are shared with TRBD1. With V trimmed by 6 bases and J by 4 bases, 10 bases remained unmatched. The V gene's germline CDR1 is SQVTM and CDR2 ANQGSEA. The CDR3 sequence is 15 residues long. CDR3 protein: CSVGLRQGFNEKLFF. CDR3 DNA sequence: TGCAGCGTAGGCCTACGACAGGGGTTTAATGAAAAACTGTTTTTT.

The chain carries TRBV20-1 and TRBJ2-6, with 8 bases identical to TRBD1. Germline CDR1 is DFQATT and CDR2 is SNEGSKA (reference sequence). V was clipped by 4 bases and J by 0 bases; unmatched bases: 2. The length of the CDR3 is 15 residues. CDR3 sequence reads: CSAIDRGSGANVLTF. The CDR3 bases are TGCAGTGCTATCGACAGGGGCTCTGGGGCCAACGTCCTGACTTTC.

At least ten counts were recorded for this clonotype. The chain uses TRBV27 and TRBJ1-6; D remains ambiguous. Germline CDR1 reads MNHEY; CDR2 reads SMNVEV (reference sequence). V lost 6 bases to trimming and J lost 7 bases, with 16 bases between them. The CDR3 extends over 15 amino acids. CDR3 nucleotide sequence: TGTGCCAGCAGATTTACCGGGTCTATGAATTCACCCCTCCACTTT. Translation gives CASRFTGSMNSPLHF.

The table lists this clonotype with a few counts. The chain links TRBV12-3 or TRBV12-4 to TRBJ2-3; 7 nucleotides line up with TRBD1. The junction had 8 bases not matched to a gene; V was cut back by 8 bases and J by 3 bases. CDR3 size: 14 residues. The CDR3 region has the DNA TGTGCCAGCCGGTCAGGGGGTGGGACAGATACGCAGTATTTT. Amino acids: CASRSGGGTDTQYF.

There are many counts of this clonotype. The J gene is TRBJ2-7, the V gene TRBV7-8; TRBD1 agrees at 9 bases. Germline V gives CDR1 SGHVS, CDR2 FQNEAQ. Losses at the gene ends were 0 bases for V and 5 bases for J; bases not matched to a gene: 8. The length of the CDR3 is 16 residues. CDR3 region: CASSLALGTGYDEQYF. The CDR3 bases are TGTGCCAGCAGCTTAGCTCTGGGGACAGGGTACGACGAGCAGTACTTC.

The chain joins TRBV9 to TRBJ1-1; TRBD1 is a possible D gene (5 bases). Germline-derived CDR1 and CDR2 are SGDLS and YYNGEE. V gave up 0 bases and J gave up 5 bases, with 17 bases separating them. The CDR3 spans 16 residues. The CDR3 protein is CASSVEVTGLGTEAFF. The CDR3 DNA is TGTGCCAGCAGCGTAGAGGTCACAGGATTAGGAACTGAAGCTTTCTTT.

This chain connects TRBV6-2 or TRBV6-3 to TRBJ1-2; D might be TRBD1 (6 bases). The germline CDR1 and CDR2 sequences are MNHEY and SVGEGT. V lost 4 bases and J lost 12, with 21 bases in between. The CDR3 totals 14 residues. The CDR3 nucleotides read TGTGCCAGCAGTTCCACGGACAGACGGACCTTTAACACCTTC. It is translated as CASSSTDRRTFNTF.

This clonotype has ten or more counts. V usage is TRBV7-2 and J usage is TRBJ1-1, with 8 bases matching TRBD1. This CDR3 has 15 amino acids. Germline CDR1 and CDR2: SGHTA and FQGNSA. Trimming took 4 bases from V and 7 from J; bases not matched to a gene: 11. In nucleotides, the CDR3 is TGTGCCAGCAGCTCTAAGCTGGACAGGGTCGATGAAGCTTTCTTT. Its protein is CASSSKLDRVDEAFF.

This sequence joins TRBV6-5 and TRBJ2-7; D is undetermined. This CDR3 has 14 residues. The V and J ends lost 5 bases and 6 bases respectively, with 17 bases between them. CDR1 MNHEY and CDR2 SVGAGI come from the germline V gene. The CDR3 coding sequence is TGTGCCAGCAGTACTGGGAATCAGAACGGCGAGCAGTACTTC. Amino acids: CASSTGNQNGEQYF.

This clonotype was seen repeatedly, ten times or more. V gene TRBV6-5 combines with J gene TRBJ1-3, with D uncertain. Per germline, CDR1 MNHEY and CDR2 SVGAGI. The CDR3 is 14 residues long. Trimming removed 5 bases at V and 0 bases at J, with 8 bases between. CDR3 sequence (DNA): TGTGCCAGCAGTGATCGGAGCTCTGGAAACACCATATATTTT. This translates into CASSDRSSGNTIYF.

This clonotype was seen many times. The chain recombines TRBV6-2 or TRBV6-3 with TRBJ2-2, with TRBD1 as a possible D gene (6 bases). Germline-derived CDR1 and CDR2 are MNHEY and SVGEGT. Trimming left V 7 bases short and J 7 bases short, with 22 bases between. The CDR3 is 16 residues long. The CDR3 DNA reads TGTGCCAGCAACGAGCAGGGGATGGGGGCAAGCGGGGAGCTGTTTTTT. Translated, it gives CASNEQGMGASGELFF.

This clonotype appeared a few times. The rearrangement uses TRBV28 and TRBJ1-2; D is ambiguous. Per germline, CDR1 MDHEN and CDR2 SYDVKM. CDR3 length equals 15 residues. Trimming shortened V by 4 bases and J by 4 bases, and 16 bases separated the two germline ends. This chain's CDR3 is CASSSSPTEGYGYTF. CDR3 nucleotides: TGTGCCAGCAGTTCGAGCCCTACAGAGGGCTATGGCTACACCTTC.

There are many counts of this clonotype. V gene TRBV12-3 or TRBV12-4 combines with J gene TRBJ2-7; D is uncertain. The CDR3 is 14 residues long. Deletions cut 10 bases from V and 0 bases from J, with 16 bases between. The chain's CDR3 is CATAFGRLSYEQYF. The DNA for the CDR3 is TGTGCCACCGCCTTCGGACGCCTCTCCTACGAGCAGTACTTC.

The J gene is TRBJ1-2, the V gene TRBV14; no firm D call. The CDR3 contains 14 residues. Germline CDR1 is SGHDN and CDR2 is FVKESK. V was pared by 1 base and J by 1 base, with 7 bases between. The CDR3, as DNA: TGTGCCAGCAGCCAAGGTGTATTTAACTATGGCTACACCTTC. Amino acids: CASSQGVFNYGYTF.

In its sample, this clonotype was seen a few times. The genes are TRBV10-3 and TRBJ2-5; D gene unclear. The germline V and J ends were trimmed by 6 bases and 2 bases, with 10 bases remaining between them. Germline V CDR1 and CDR2: ENHRY, SYGVKD. This CDR3 spans 13 amino acids. CDR3 bases: TGTGCCATCAGGCAGGTTGGTCAAGAGACCCAGTACTTC. Residues: CAIRQVGQETQYF.

A few counts support this clonotype. The chain carries TRBV5-5 and TRBJ2-3; TRBD1 agrees at 12 bases. The J segment lost 4 bases and the V segment lost 1 base, leaving 4 bases of the junction unmatched. The CDR3 extends over 16 amino acids. Germline V CDR1 and CDR2: SGHKS, YYEKEE (reference sequence). DNA of the CDR3: TGTGCCAGCAGCTTGAGGTGGGACAGGGGGCCAGATACGCAGTATTTT. This encodes CASSLRWDRGPDTQYF.

This clonotype was counted between two and nine times. V usage is TRBV7-9 and J usage is TRBJ1-3; D might be TRBD1 (6 bases). CDR3 length: 16 amino acids. The germline V and J ends were trimmed by 3 bases and 1 base, with 13 bases remaining between them. Germline V gives CDR1 SEHNR, CDR2 FQNEAQ (reference sequence). The chain's CDR3 is CASSFEYRESGNTIYF. CDR3 nucleotides: TGTGCCAGCAGCTTCGAGTACAGGGAGTCTGGAAACACCATATATTTT.

The chain uses TRBV4-3 and TRBJ2-7; 8 bases line up with TRBD1. V was clipped by 2 bases and J by 3 bases; unmatched bases: 3. CDR3 length: 14 amino acids. Germline lookup yields CDR1 LGHNA and CDR2 YSLEER. The CDR3 coding sequence is TGCGCCAGCAGCCAAATTGACAGGGGCTACGAGCAGTACTTC. The encoded protein is CASSQIDRGYEQYF.

The chain uses TRBV5-4 and TRBJ2-4; a weak D match, TRBD2 (6 bases). The germline gives CDR1 SGHNT, CDR2 YYREEE (reference sequence). Between the trimmed V and J ends, which lost 4 bases and 9 bases, there was a span of 20 bases. The length of the CDR3 is 15 residues. The CDR3 protein is CASSDPATGVGIQYF. The CDR3 bases are TGTGCCAGCAGCGACCCTGCGACGGGAGTGGGCATTCAGTACTTC. Complete variable domain (other parts from reference TRBV5-4 and TRBJ2-4): ETGVTQSPTHLIKTRGQQVTLRCSSQSGHNTVSWYQQALGQGPQFIFQYYREEENGRGNFPPRFSGLQFPNYSSELNVNALELDDSALYLCASSDPATGVGIQYFGAGTRLSVL.

This clonotype came up a few times. The chain is built from TRBV19 and TRBJ1-5; D not certain. CDR3 size: 14 residues. Trimming cost V 5 bases and J 1 base, with 9 bases left between them. Germline loops: CDR1 LNHDA, CDR2 SQIVND (reference sequence). DNA for the CDR3: TGTGCCAGTAGTGCAGGCGGGAGCAATCAGCCCCAGCATTTT. This encodes CASSAGGSNQPQHF. Full variable domain (missing parts from reference TRBV19 and TRBJ1-5): DGGITQSPKYLFRKEGQNVTLSCEQNLNHDAMYWYRQDPGQGLRLIYYSQIVNDFQKGDIAEGYSVSREKKESFPLTVTSAQKNPTAFYLCASSAGGSNQPQHFGDGTRLSIL.

The table lists this clonotype with a count of one. It may be a read error: a sequence one base away is much more abundant. The rearrangement links TRBV10-2 to TRBJ1-2; 7 bases match TRBD1. This CDR3 region has 13 residues. Trimming took 9 bases from V and 4 from J; bases not matched to a gene: 8. Germline V lookup: CDR1 WSHSY, CDR2 SAAADI. In DNA, the CDR3 is TGCGCCAGAAGACCGGGACAGATCTATGGCTACACCTTC. Translation: CARRPGQIYGYTF.

The J gene is TRBJ1-2, the V gene TRBV7-2; D remains ambiguous. The germline V and J ends were trimmed by 3 bases and 7 bases, with 9 bases remaining between them. CDR1 and CDR2 (germline): SGHTA, FQGNSA. This CDR3 has 12 residues. The CDR3 loop is CASSFLGSGYTF. CDR3 nucleotides: TGTGCCAGCAGCTTTCTGGGTAGTGGCTACACCTTC.

This clonotype has only a few counts. The chain has TRBV15 and TRBJ1-1; D possibly corresponds to TRBD1 (6 bases). Germline CDR1 and CDR2: LNHNV and YYDKDF (reference sequence). This CDR3 spans 15 amino acids. V lost 1 base and J 1 base, leaving 10 bases between the germline ends. CDR3 protein: CATSRVKGGNTEAFF. The CDR3 DNA is TGTGCCACCAGCAGAGTCAAAGGGGGGAACACTGAAGCTTTCTTT. The complete variable domain, with remaining parts taken from reference TRBV15 and TRBJ1-1, reads DAMVIQNPRYQVTQFGKPVTLSCSQTLNHNVMYWYQQKSSQAPKLLFHYYDKDFNNEADTPDNFQSRRPNTSFCFLDIRSPGLGDTAMYLCATSRVKGGNTEAFFGQGTRLTVV.

This clonotype was recorded many times. This rearrangement joins TRBV7-2 to TRBJ2-7; D call uncertain. This CDR3 region has 11 residues. From germline, CDR1 is SGHTA and CDR2 FQGNSA. V was clipped by 2 bases and J by 9 bases, with 8 bases between them. As DNA, the CDR3 is TGTGCCAGCAGCTTACGGTTTAGGCAGTACTTC. Its translation: CASSLRFRQYF.

This clonotype has only a few counts. The V and J genes are TRBV27 and TRBJ2-3; D is perhaps TRBD2 (6 bases). Germline V gene lookup returns CDR1 MNHEY and CDR2 SMNVEV (reference sequence). Deletions cut 5 bases from V and 2 bases from J, with 17 bases between. The CDR3 consists of 16 residues. CDR3 nucleotides: TGTGCCAGCAGTCCGTGGACTACTCAAGACACAGATACGCAGTATTTT. The encoded protein is CASSPWTTQDTDTQYF.

This clonotype was seen a handful of times. The gene calls are TRBV6-2 or TRBV6-3 and TRBJ1-1; no reliable D call. CDR3 size: 14 residues. Germline values: CDR1 MNHEY, CDR2 SVGEGT. V was cut by 3 bases and J by 2 bases, with 10 bases left in between. The CDR3 DNA reads as TGTGCCAGCAGTTATGGCAGATTAAACACTGAAGCTTTCTTT. Residues: CASSYGRLNTEAFF.